This T cell receptor beta chain derives from a study of tumor-infiltrating lymphocytes in primary liver carcinoma. Study information: Men and women, 30 to 69 years of age, made up the patients. Samples gave roughly 3.5 to 7.5 million productive TCRbeta reads, similar across tissue types.

CDR3 length: 14 residues. CDR1 and CDR2 from the germline V gene are SNHLY and FYNNEI. To note about this clonotype: Germline is not matched at one junction end, which may reflect a read error.

Starting material of 400 to 600 ng total RNA yielded TCR beta cDNA via a constant-region primer. Three nested multiplex PCR rounds, a slightly modified ARM-PCR, produced the libraries for TCR beta. Amplification in the first two PCR rounds was performed using TRBV1-TRBV30 forward primers and a C-beta reverse primer for 10 cycles each. A single record per CDR3 protein comes from TCRdb applying MiXCR to the multiplex PCR reads. The sample has roughly 100,000 distinct CDR3 sequences; roughly 80% are singletons. Scientists recovered RNA and DNA together from approximately 20-30 mg of unsorted bulk tissue. The cohort consisted of patients whose primary liver carcinoma was surgically resected.

The chain carries TRBV2 and TRBJ2-3; perhaps TRBD1 as D (5 bases). Specimen: liver tumor tissue from sampling region 3. Subset reported: tumor region T3, left-lateral pole. The sequence was collected from a middle-aged man with primary liver carcinoma and hepatitis B virus infection. In DNA, the CDR3 is TGTGCCAACAGTATACAGGTACCCACAGATACACAGTATTTT. It specifies CANSIQVPTDTQYF.